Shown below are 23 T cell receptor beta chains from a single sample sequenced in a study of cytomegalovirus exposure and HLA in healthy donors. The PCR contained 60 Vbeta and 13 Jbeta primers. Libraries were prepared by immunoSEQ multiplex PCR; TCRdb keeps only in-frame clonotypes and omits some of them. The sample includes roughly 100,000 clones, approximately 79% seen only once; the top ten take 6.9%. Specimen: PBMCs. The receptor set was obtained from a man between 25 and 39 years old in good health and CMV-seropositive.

The CDR3 region is CASSGGQGASYEQYF. In DNA form, the CDR3 reads TGTGCCAGCTCGGGGGGACAGGGGGCGTCCTACGAGCAGTACTTC. V and J are TRBV7-2 and TRBJ2-7, with TRBD1 identical over 12 bases. With V trimmed by 8 bases and J by 1 base, 6 bases remained unmatched. The CDR3 has 15 residues. Germline loops: CDR1 SGHTA, CDR2 FQGNSA. The complete variable domain, with remaining parts taken from reference TRBV7-2 and TRBJ2-7, reads GAGVSQSPSNKVTEKGKDVELRCDPISGHTALYWYRQSLGQGLEFLIYFQGNSAPDKSGLPSDRFSAERTGGSVSTLTIQRTQQEDSAVYLCASSGGQGASYEQYFGPGTRLTVT.

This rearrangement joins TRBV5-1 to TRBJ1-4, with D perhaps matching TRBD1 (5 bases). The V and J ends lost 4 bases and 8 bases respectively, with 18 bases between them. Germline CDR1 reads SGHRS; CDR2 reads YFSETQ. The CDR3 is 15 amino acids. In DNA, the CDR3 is TGCGCCAGCAGCACGACACGGAGCCAGGGAGAAAAACTGTTTTTT. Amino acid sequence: CASSTTRSQGEKLFF. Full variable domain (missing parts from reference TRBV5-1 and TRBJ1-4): KAGVTQTPRYLIKTRGQQVTLSCSPISGHRSVSWYQQTPGQGLQFLFEYFSETQRNKGNFPGRFSGRQFSNSRSEMNVSTLELGDSALYLCASSTTRSQGEKLFFGSGTQLSVL.

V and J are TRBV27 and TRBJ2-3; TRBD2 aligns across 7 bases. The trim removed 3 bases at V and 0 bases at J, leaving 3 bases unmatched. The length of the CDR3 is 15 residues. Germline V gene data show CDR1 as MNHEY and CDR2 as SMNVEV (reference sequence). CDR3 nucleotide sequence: TGTGCCAGCAGTTTCGCGCGGGGGAGCACAGATACGCAGTATTTT. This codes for CASSFARGSTDTQYF.

In DNA, the CDR3 is TGTGCCAGCAGCCGTTCCGGACAGGGCAACTACGAGCAGTACTTC. The encoded protein is CASSRSGQGNYEQYF. This sequence joins TRBV13 and TRBJ2-7; 8 bases line up with TRBD1. The germline V gene has CDR1 PRHDT and CDR2 FYEKMQ (reference sequence). The CDR3 has 15 residues. The V and J ends lost 5 bases and 3 bases, in that order; junction bases with no gene match: 9.

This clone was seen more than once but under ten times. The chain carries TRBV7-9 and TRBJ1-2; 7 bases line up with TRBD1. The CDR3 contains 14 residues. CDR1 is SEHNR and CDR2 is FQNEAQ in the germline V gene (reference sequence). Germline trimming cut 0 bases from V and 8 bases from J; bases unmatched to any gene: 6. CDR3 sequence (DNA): TGTGCCAGCAGCTTAGCAGGACAGGAGAGAGGCTACACCTTC. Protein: CASSLAGQERGYTF.

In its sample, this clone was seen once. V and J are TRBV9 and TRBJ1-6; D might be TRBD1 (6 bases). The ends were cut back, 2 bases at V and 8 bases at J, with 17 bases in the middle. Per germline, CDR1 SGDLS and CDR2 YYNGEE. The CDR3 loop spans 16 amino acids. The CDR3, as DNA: TGTGCCAGCAGCGTGGGGAGGGGGGGAATCGATTCACCCCTCCACTTT. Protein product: CASSVGRGGIDSPLHF.

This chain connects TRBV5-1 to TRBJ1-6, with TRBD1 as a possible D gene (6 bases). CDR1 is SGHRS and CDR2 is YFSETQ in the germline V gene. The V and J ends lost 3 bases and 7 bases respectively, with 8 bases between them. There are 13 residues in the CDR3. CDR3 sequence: CASSSGQNSPLHF. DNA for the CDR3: TGCGCCAGCAGCTCCGGACAGAATTCACCCCTCCACTTT.

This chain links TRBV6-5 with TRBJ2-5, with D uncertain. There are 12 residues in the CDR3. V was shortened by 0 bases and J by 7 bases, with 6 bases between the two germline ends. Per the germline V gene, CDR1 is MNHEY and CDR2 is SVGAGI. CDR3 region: CASSYSSGTQYF. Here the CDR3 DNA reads TGTGCCAGCAGTTACTCCTCCGGGACCCAGTACTTC.

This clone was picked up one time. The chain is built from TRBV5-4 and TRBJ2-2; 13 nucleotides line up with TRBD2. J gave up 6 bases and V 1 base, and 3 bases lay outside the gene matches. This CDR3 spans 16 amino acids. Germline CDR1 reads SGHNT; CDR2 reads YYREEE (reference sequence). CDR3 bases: TGTGCCAGCAGCTTGACTAGCGGGGGGGCCCCCGGGGAGCTGTTTTTT. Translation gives CASSLTSGGAPGELFF. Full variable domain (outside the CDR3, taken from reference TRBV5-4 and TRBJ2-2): ETGVTQSPTHLIKTRGQQVTLRCSSQSGHNTVSWYQQALGQGPQFIFQYYREEENGRGNFPPRFSGLQFPNYSSELNVNALELDDSALYLCASSLTSGGAPGELFFGEGSRLTVL.

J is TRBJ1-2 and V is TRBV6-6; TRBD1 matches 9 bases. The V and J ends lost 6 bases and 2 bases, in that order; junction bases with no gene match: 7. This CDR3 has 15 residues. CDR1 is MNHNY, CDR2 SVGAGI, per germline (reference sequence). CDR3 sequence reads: CASRSGQGRNYGYTF. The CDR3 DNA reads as TGTGCCAGCAGGTCAGGACAGGGGCGAAACTATGGCTACACCTTC.

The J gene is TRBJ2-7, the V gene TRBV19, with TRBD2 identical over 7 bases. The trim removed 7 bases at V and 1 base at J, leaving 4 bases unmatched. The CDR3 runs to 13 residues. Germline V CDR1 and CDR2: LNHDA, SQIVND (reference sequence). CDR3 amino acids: CASTPGGSYEQYF. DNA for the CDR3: TGTGCCAGTACCCCGGGGGGTTCCTACGAGCAGTACTTC.

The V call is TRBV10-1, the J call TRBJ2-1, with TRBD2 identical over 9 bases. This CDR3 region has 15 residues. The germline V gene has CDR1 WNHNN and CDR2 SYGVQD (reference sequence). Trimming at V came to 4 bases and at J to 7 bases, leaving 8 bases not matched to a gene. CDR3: CASSGRLAEQNEQFF. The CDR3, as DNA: TGCGCCAGCAGTGGGAGACTAGCGGAACAAAATGAGCAGTTCTTC.

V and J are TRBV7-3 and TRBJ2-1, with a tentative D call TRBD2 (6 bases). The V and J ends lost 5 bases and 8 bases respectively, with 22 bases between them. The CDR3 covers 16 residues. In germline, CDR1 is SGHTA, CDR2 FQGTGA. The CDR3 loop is CASSPWGGGYFYEQFF. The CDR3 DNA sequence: TGTGCCAGCAGCCCCTGGGGAGGCGGTTATTTTTATGAGCAGTTCTTC.

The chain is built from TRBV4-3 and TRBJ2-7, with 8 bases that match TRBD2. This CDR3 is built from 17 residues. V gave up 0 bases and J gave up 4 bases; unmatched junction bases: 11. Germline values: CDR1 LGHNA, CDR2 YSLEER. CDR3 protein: CASSQDSSTSGAYEQYF. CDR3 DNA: TGCGCCAGCAGCCAAGATAGCAGTACTAGCGGTGCTTACGAGCAGTACTTC.

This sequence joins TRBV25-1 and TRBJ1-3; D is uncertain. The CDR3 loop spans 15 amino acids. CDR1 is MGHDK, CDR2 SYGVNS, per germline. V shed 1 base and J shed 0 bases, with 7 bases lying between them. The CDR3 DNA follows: TGTGCCAGCAGTGAATTATCCAGCTCTGGAAACACCATATATTTT. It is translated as CASSELSSSGNTIYF. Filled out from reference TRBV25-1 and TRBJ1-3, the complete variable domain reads EADIYQTPRYLVIGTGKKITLECSQTMGHDKMYWYQQDPGMELHLIHYSYGVNSTEKGDLSSESTVSRIRTEHFPLTLESARPSHTSQYLCASSELSSSGNTIYFGEGSWLTVV.

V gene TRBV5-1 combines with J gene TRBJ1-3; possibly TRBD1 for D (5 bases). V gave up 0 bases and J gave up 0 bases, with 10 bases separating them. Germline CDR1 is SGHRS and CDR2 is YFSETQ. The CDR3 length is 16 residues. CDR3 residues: CASSLGRGFSGNTIYF. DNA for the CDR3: TGCGCCAGCAGCTTGGGGAGGGGTTTCTCTGGAAACACCATATATTTT.

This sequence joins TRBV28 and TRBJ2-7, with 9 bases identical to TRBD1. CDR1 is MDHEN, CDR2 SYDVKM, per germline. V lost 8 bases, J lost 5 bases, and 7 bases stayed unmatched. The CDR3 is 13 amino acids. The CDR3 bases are TGTGCCAGCCGTGGACAGGGGTACCACGAGCAGTACTTC. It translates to CASRGQGYHEQYF.

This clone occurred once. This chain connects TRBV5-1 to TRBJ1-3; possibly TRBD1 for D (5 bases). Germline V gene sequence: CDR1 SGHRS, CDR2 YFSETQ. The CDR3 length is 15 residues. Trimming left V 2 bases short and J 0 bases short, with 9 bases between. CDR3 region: CASSFWGDSGNTIYF. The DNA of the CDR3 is TGCGCCAGCAGCTTTTGGGGGGACTCTGGAAACACCATATATTTT.

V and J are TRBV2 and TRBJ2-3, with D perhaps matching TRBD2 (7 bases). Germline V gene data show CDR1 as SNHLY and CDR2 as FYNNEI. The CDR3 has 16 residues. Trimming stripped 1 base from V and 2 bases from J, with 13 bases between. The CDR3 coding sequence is TGTGCCAGCAGTGAAGGACGGGGGGCCAACACAGATACGCAGTATTTT. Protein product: CASSEGRGANTDTQYF.

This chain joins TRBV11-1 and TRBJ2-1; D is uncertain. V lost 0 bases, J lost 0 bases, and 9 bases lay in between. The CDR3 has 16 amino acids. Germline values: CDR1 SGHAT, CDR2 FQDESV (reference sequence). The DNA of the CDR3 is TGTGCCAGCAGCTTAGCGCGTAGTAGCTCCTACAATGAGCAGTTCTTC. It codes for CASSLARSSSYNEQFF.

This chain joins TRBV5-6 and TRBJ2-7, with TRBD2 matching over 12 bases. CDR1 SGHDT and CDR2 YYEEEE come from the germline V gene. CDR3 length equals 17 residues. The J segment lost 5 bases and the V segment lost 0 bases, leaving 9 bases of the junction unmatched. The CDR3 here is CASSLGLAGGMFDEQYF. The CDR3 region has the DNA TGTGCCAGCAGCTTGGGCCTAGCGGGGGGGATGTTTGACGAGCAGTACTTC.

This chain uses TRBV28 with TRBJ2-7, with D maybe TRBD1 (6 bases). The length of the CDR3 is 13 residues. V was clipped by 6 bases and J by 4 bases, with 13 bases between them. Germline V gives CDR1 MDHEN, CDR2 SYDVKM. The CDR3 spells CASRTGTPYEQYF. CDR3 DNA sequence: TGTGCCAGCAGAACCGGGACACCTTACGAGCAGTACTTC.

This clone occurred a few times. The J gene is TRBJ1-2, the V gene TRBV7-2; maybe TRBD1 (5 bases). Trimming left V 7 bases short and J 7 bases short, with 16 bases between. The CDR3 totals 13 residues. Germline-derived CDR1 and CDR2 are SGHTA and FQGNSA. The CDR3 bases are TGTGCCAGCACCGCAGGGTTAGGTGGTGGCTACACCTTC. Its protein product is CASTAGLGGGYTF.